Listed below are T cell receptor beta chains from one sample, sequenced in a study of shared clonotypes between healthy human individuals. Repertoires were generated with immunoSEQ multiplex PCR, while TCRdb's copy carries only in-frame clones and drops some. This sample carries over a million clones, roughly 96% of them seen once, and the ten largest clones take 0.95% to 1.5%. The sequenced sample consisted of naive CD4+ T cells sorted from blood. Receptor source: a man aged 25 to 40 in good health. The CDR3 runs from the conserved cysteine through the conserved F or W. The order of the fields is V gene, D gene, clone size, J gene, CDR3 protein, CDR3 DNA. A D gene is named only where the DNA matches it firmly. Not every row has a clone size; where given, it reads once, few, many or a size class.

>TRBV19|-|-|TRBJ1-1
CASSGGVRLEAFF
TGTGCCAGTAGTGGCGGGGTCAGACTAGAAGCTTTCTTT
>TRBV5-1|-|-|TRBJ2-7
CASSLELQGSPYEQYF
TGCGCCAGCAGCTTGGAGTTGCAGGGCAGTCCCTACGAGCAGTACTTC
>TRBV5-4|-|-|TRBJ2-2
CASSFGGTANTGELFF
TGTGCCAGCAGCTTTGGGGGGACTGCGAACACCGGGGAGCTGTTTTTT
>TRBV4-2|TRBD1|-|TRBJ2-1
CASSQETGGYNEQFF
TGTGCCAGCAGCCAAGAGACAGGGGGGTACAATGAGCAGTTCTTC
>TRBV5-4|-|-|TRBJ2-1
CASSPRGGLRENEQFF
TGTGCCAGCAGCCCCAGGGGTGGATTGCGGGAAAATGAGCAGTTCTTC
>TRBV11-2|-|-|TRBJ2-7
CASSLDHEQYF
TGTGCCAGCAGCTTAGACCACGAGCAGTACTTC
>TRBV29-1|-|-|TRBJ1-1
CSVARSTGEAFF
TGCAGCGTTGCCCGAAGTACAGGTGAAGCTTTCTTT
>TRBV6-1|-|few|TRBJ1-5
CASSDNQPQHF
TGTGCCAGCAGTGACAATCAGCCCCAGCATTTT
>TRBV5-4|TRBD1|few|TRBJ1-5
CASSLQGGNQPQHF
TGTGCCAGCAGCTTACAGGGGGGCAATCAGCCCCAGCATTTT
>TRBV9|TRBD2|-|TRBJ2-1
CASSGGLAGYNEQFF
TGTGCCAGCAGCGGAGGACTAGCGGGTTACAATGAGCAGTTCTTC
>TRBV30|-|-|TRBJ2-5
CAWSVQGGPQETQYF
TGTGCCTGGAGTGTACAAGGGGGACCCCAAGAGACCCAGTACTTC
>TRBV11-2|TRBD2|-|TRBJ2-2
CASSSLAGGGTGELFF
TGTGCCAGCAGCTCCTTAGCGGGAGGAGGGACCGGGGAGCTGTTTTTT
>TRBV2|-|-|TRBJ1-1
CASSEDSATFF
TGTGCCAGCAGTGAAGACAGCGCGACTTTCTTT
>TRBV5-6|-|once|TRBJ2-7
CASSLIGVSKNEQYF
TGTGCCAGCAGCTTGATCGGGGTATCGAAGAACGAGCAGTACTTC
>TRBV28|TRBD1|few|TRBJ1-5
CASSDRVYWPQHF
TGTGCCAGCAGTGACAGGGTTTATTGGCCCCAGCATTTT
>TRBV28|TRBD1|-|TRBJ1-5
CASRPPGQVDRNQPQHF
TGTGCCAGCAGGCCCCCCGGACAGGTCGACCGCAATCAGCCCCAGCATTTT
>TRBV10-3|TRBD1|-|TRBJ2-1
CAIRDRVGPNEQFF
TGTGCCATCAGGGACAGGGTTGGGCCCAATGAGCAGTTCTTC
>TRBV7-2|-|-|TRBJ2-3
CASSFQLSKTDTQYF
TGTGCCAGCAGCTTTCAGCTATCGAAGACAGATACGCAGTATTTT
>TRBV28|-|-|TRBJ2-7
CASSFLGGRYEQYF
TGTGCCAGCAGTTTTCTTGGGGGGAGGTACGAGCAGTACTTC
>TRBV6-1|TRBD2|-|TRBJ2-3
CASSWGGTSTDTQYF
TGTGCCAGCAGTTGGGGGGGGACTAGCACAGATACGCAGTATTTT
>TRBV5-4|-|-|TRBJ1-1
CASSLGPNTEAFF
TGTGCCAGCAGCTTGGGACCGAACACTGAAGCTTTCTTT
>TRBV2|TRBD1|-|TRBJ1-5
CASRTGYNQPQHF
TGTGCCAGCAGGACAGGGTACAATCAGCCCCAGCATTTT
>TRBV2|TRBD1|-|TRBJ2-3
CASNRQGDTDTQYF
TGTGCCAGCAACCGACAGGGTGACACAGATACGCAGTATTTT
>TRBV5-4|-|-|TRBJ2-1
CASSSRDEQFF
TGTGCCAGCAGCTCTCGGGATGAGCAGTTCTTC
>TRBV27|TRBD2|-|TRBJ2-7
CASSLASSGSYEQYF
TGTGCCAGCAGTTTAGCGTCTAGCGGGAGTTACGAGCAGTACTTC
>TRBV5-4|TRBD1|-|TRBJ1-5
CASSPGGLNQPQHF
TGTGCCAGCAGCCCAGGGGGGCTCAATCAGCCCCAGCATTTT
>TRBV15|-|-|TRBJ2-2
CATSRAVGVTTGELFF
TGTGCCACCAGCAGAGCGGTGGGAGTCACCACCGGGGAGCTGTTTTTT
>TRBV18|TRBD1|-|TRBJ1-1
CASSQIRQGNTEAFF
TGTGCCAGCTCCCAAATAAGACAGGGGAACACTGAAGCTTTCTTT
>TRBV28|TRBD1|-|TRBJ1-5
CASRVHRGGAGQPQHF
TGTGCCAGCAGAGTTCATAGAGGGGGCGCGGGTCAGCCCCAGCATTTT
>TRBV7-9|TRBD2|-|TRBJ2-3
CASSLGLAGSTDTQYF
TGTGCCAGCAGCCTGGGACTAGCGGGATCGACAGATACGCAGTATTTT
>TRBV30|-|-|TRBJ1-6
CAWTRTIQVSPLHF
TGTGCCTGGACCCGGACTATCCAAGTTTCACCCCTCCACTTT
>TRBV11-2|-|-|TRBJ2-3
CASSFSTDTQYF
TGTGCCAGCAGCTTCAGCACAGATACGCAGTATTTT
>TRBV9|TRBD2|-|TRBJ2-3
CASSVEAGGFSDTQYF
TGTGCCAGCAGCGTAGAAGCGGGAGGTTTCTCAGATACGCAGTATTTT
>TRBV2|TRBD1|-|TRBJ1-2
CASSAGTGNGYTF
TGTGCCAGCAGTGCGGGGACAGGGAACGGCTACACCTTC
>TRBV28|-|few|TRBJ1-5
CASMHSSQPQHF
TGTGCCAGCATGCATTCATCTCAGCCCCAGCATTTT
>TRBV7-2|TRBD2|once|TRBJ2-5
CASSSRLAGHTSQETQYF
TGTGCCAGCAGCTCCCGACTAGCGGGTCACACCAGCCAAGAGACCCAGTACTTC
>TRBV19|-|-|TRBJ2-6
CASSLARRVIGANVLTF
TGTGCCAGTAGTTTAGCTAGGCGCGTGATTGGGGCCAACGTCCTGACTTTC
>TRBV28|TRBD1|-|TRBJ2-7
CASSAGGAYEQYF
TGTGCCAGCAGTGCAGGGGGCGCCTACGAGCAGTACTTC
>TRBV28|-|-|TRBJ1-2
CASSLLGNGGYTF
TGTGCCAGCAGTTTATTAGGGAACGGTGGCTACACCTTC
>TRBV11-2|TRBD1|-|TRBJ2-7
CASSHRGTYEQYF
TGTGCCAGCAGCCACAGGGGAACCTACGAGCAGTACTTC
>TRBV19|TRBD1|-|TRBJ2-7
CASSPGQNPVSYEQYF
TGTGCCAGTAGTCCGGGACAGAATCCGGTGTCCTACGAGCAGTACTTC
>TRBV5-1|-|-|TRBJ2-3
CASSLDSRSTDTQYF
TGCGCCAGCAGCTTGGACAGTCGAAGCACAGATACGCAGTATTTT
>TRBV7-9|TRBD2|-|TRBJ2-5
CASSAIPGGGETQYF
TGTGCCAGCAGCGCAATTCCGGGGGGTGGAGAGACCCAGTACTTC
>TRBV30|TRBD1|-|TRBJ1-4
CAWSMDRGENEKLFF
TGTGCCTGGAGTATGGACAGGGGGGAGAATGAAAAACTGTTTTTT
>TRBV5-1|-|-|TRBJ1-2
CASSLDLARSAAGYTF
TGCGCCAGCAGCTTGGATTTAGCACGGAGCGCCGCTGGCTACACCTTC
>TRBV30|-|-|TRBJ2-7
CAWSILIGAGPYEQYF
TGTGCCTGGAGTATTTTGATTGGCGCAGGTCCCTACGAGCAGTACTTC
>TRBV7-9|TRBD2|-|TRBJ2-2
CASTPTGTSLSRPELFF
TGTGCCAGCACCCCAACGGGGACTAGCCTCTCCCGGCCGGAGCTGTTTTTT
>TRBV2|TRBD2|-|TRBJ2-7
CASSERMASGSYEQYF
TGTGCCAGCAGTGAAAGAATGGCTAGCGGTTCCTACGAGCAGTACTTC
>TRBV28|-|-|TRBJ2-2
CASRHGDWTGELFF
TGTGCCAGCAGACACGGGGATTGGACCGGGGAGCTGTTTTTT
>TRBV5-3|TRBD2|-|TRBJ2-1
CARSLRREAFDEQFF
TGTGCCAGAAGCTTGAGGCGGGAGGCCTTCGATGAGCAGTTCTTC
>TRBV11-2|-|-|TRBJ2-1
CASSFRGQSSYNEQFF
TGTGCCAGCAGCTTTCGGGGCCAAAGCTCCTACAATGAGCAGTTCTTC
>TRBV7-9|-|-|TRBJ2-2
CASRVSGNTGELFF
TGTGCCAGCAGAGTTAGCGGGAACACCGGGGAGCTGTTTTTT
>TRBV5-4|TRBD2|-|TRBJ2-1
CASSWGGLADYNEQFF
TGTGCCAGCAGCTGGGGGGGACTAGCGGATTACAATGAGCAGTTCTTC
>TRBV5-1|-|-|TRBJ2-3
CASSPKSADTQYF
TGCGCCAGCAGCCCAAAGTCCGCGGATACGCAGTATTTT